The 28 T cell receptor beta chains below come from one sample, sequenced in a study of molecular identifiers for immune sequencing clone quantification (dated 2018 in TCRdb). To prepare the library, PCR was applied. Sequenced using a NextSeq 500. TCRdb applied fastp at Q25 and MiXCR to the public reads, then kept only in-frame beta chains. One record per CDR3 amino acid sequence lists the most common genes and DNA. The sample table records some 100,000 distinct CDR3 sequences; 36% of these occur just once. Clones ranked in the top ten supply 4% to 5% of the sample. Source material: naive CD8+ T cells from blood, with Jurkat cell RNA spiked in. This sample's cell subset or site label indicates: FACS-sorted CD8+CD4-CCR7+CD45RA+ naive T cells. These receptors originate from a human donor in good health. Some libraries in this study had Jurkat cell RNA spiked in.

Remarks on this clonotype: This may arise from a read error, as a much more abundant clone is one base away. The genes are TRBV28 and TRBJ1-4, with a possible D match to TRBD1 (5 bases). The CDR3 is made up of 16 amino acids. V shed 4 bases and J shed 3 bases, with 15 bases lying between them. Germline V gene lookup returns CDR1 MDHEN and CDR2 SYDVKM. The CDR3: CASSSWDGGANEKLFF. DNA for the CDR3: TGTGCCAGCAGTTCGTGGGATGGGGGAGCTAATGAAAAACTGTTTTTT.

Concerning this clonotype itself: The germline gene is not matched at one end of the junction; a read error may be the cause. This chain links TRBV7-3 with TRBJ1-1; D unresolved. The CDR3 extends over 13 amino acids. Germline loops: CDR1 SGHTA, CDR2 FQGTGA. Written as DNA, the CDR3 is TGTGCCAGCAGCTTACTCCTGAACACTGAAACTTTCTTT. This sequence encodes CASSLLLNTETFF.

The chain has TRBV28 and TRBJ2-7; a weak D match, TRBD1 (5 bases). V gave up 7 bases and J gave up 3 bases, with 16 bases separating them. Germline lookup yields CDR1 MDHEN and CDR2 SYDVKM. This CDR3 spans 14 amino acids. The CDR3 sequence: CASTLEQGIYEQYF. As DNA, the CDR3 is TGTGCCAGCACCCTGGAGCAGGGAATCTACGAGCAGTACTTC.

V usage is TRBV27 and J usage is TRBJ1-5; no definite D call. Between the trimmed V and J ends, which lost 7 bases and 3 bases, there was a span of 13 bases. Germline assignment: CDR1 MNHEY and CDR2 SMNVEV (reference sequence). The CDR3 is 14 amino acids. In nucleotides, the CDR3 is TGTGCCAGCAAATTGAATATCGCCAATCAGCCCCAGCATTTT. Amino acids: CASKLNIANQPQHF.

This sequence joins TRBV20-1 and TRBJ2-7; 8 bases map to TRBD2. CDR1 and CDR2 (germline): DFQATT, SNEGSKA (reference sequence). J was trimmed by 3 bases and V by 3 bases; bases with no gene match: 10. This CDR3 spans 15 amino acids. The DNA of the CDR3 is TGCAGTGCTAGGAGCCGGGGCGGGAGGATCTACGAGCAGTACTTC. Protein: CSARSRGGRIYEQYF.

This clonotype came up a few times. The DNA for the CDR3 is TGTGCCAGCAGCTTAGACGGACCGTGGGGCAGTCAGCCCCAGCATTTT. Protein sequence: CASSLDGPWGSQPQHF. The rearrangement uses TRBV7-2 and TRBJ1-5, with D maybe TRBD1 (5 bases). Germline V gives CDR1 SGHTA, CDR2 FQGNSA. Trimming cost V 1 base and J 6 bases, with 16 bases left between them. The CDR3 spans 16 residues.

This clonotype was found a few times. This CDR3 is CATADTPNEKLFF. The CDR3 nucleotides read TGTGCCACCGCGGACACTCCTAATGAAAAACTGTTTTTT. This sequence joins TRBV15 and TRBJ1-4, with D perhaps matching TRBD1 (5 bases). Germline CDR1 reads LNHNV; CDR2 reads YYDKDF (reference sequence). Trimming removed 8 bases at V and 3 bases at J, with 10 bases between. This CDR3 has 13 residues. The full variable domain, in which reference TRBV15 and TRBJ1-4 provide the parts outside the CDR3, is DAMVIQNPRYQVTQFGKPVTLSCSQTLNHNVMYWYQQKSSQAPKLLFHYYDKDFNNEADTPDNFQSRRPNTSFCFLDIRSPGLGDTAMYLCATADTPNEKLFFGSGTQLSVL.

This clonotype occurred many times. The rearrangement links TRBV7-9 to TRBJ2-7; D might be TRBD1 or TRBD2, each matching 5 bases. The CDR3 totals 12 residues. Germline V CDR1 and CDR2: SEHNR, FQNEAQ (reference sequence). V was trimmed by 5 bases and J by 7 bases, leaving 12 bases between them. The CDR3 here is CASSLPGQEQYF. The CDR3 DNA reads TGTGCCAGCAGCCTTCCGGGGCAAGAGCAGTACTTC.

The chain uses TRBV7-6 and TRBJ2-5; unclear D gene. V was pared by 3 bases and J by 4 bases, with 6 bases between. CDR1 and CDR2 from the germline V gene are SGHVS and FNYEAQ. The length of the CDR3 is 12 residues. In DNA, the CDR3 is TGTGCCAGCAGCTTTACGGGAGAGACCCAGTACTTC. Amino acid sequence: CASSFTGETQYF.

About this clonotype itself: This may stem from a read error, because a much larger clone lies one nucleotide away. As the CDR3 is not closed by the conserved phenylalanine or tryptophan, this likely results from a read error. This rearrangement joins TRBV10-3 to TRBJ2-7, with D perhaps TRBD1 (5 bases). Trimming removed 6 bases at V and 4 bases at J, with 13 bases between. The CDR3 contains 13 residues. The V gene's germline CDR1 is ENHRY and CDR2 SYGVKD. CDR3 bases: TGTGCCATCAGCCCAGGACATTATTACGAGCAGTACTCC. Residues: CAISPGHYYEQYS.

In this sample, this clonotype turned up a few times. The chain couples TRBV20-1 to TRBJ2-7, with TRBD2 matching over 7 bases. Looked up from germline, CDR1 is DFQATT and CDR2 is SNEGSKA (reference sequence). The length of the CDR3 is 13 residues. Trimming cost V 1 base and J 7 bases; bases outside gene matches: 7. This CDR3 reads CSARGIGLVEQYF. CDR3 bases: TGCAGTGCTAGAGGGATAGGACTAGTAGAGCAGTACTTC.

This clonotype was counted a few times. V gene TRBV7-2 combines with J gene TRBJ2-1, with 11 bases identical to TRBD2. Germline V gene lookup returns CDR1 SGHTA and CDR2 FQGNSA. The length of the CDR3 is 19 residues. The ends lost 5 bases at V and 4 bases at J; junction bases unmatched: 16. CDR3 loop: CASSKSGDPGLAAYNEQFF. The CDR3 nucleotides read TGTGCCAGCAGCAAATCAGGGGACCCGGGACTAGCGGCGTACAATGAGCAGTTCTTC.

The V call is TRBV28, the J call TRBJ2-5, with D tentatively TRBD2 (6 bases). The length of the CDR3 is 14 residues. The germline V and J ends were trimmed by 2 bases and 4 bases, with 11 bases remaining between them. Germline V CDR1 and CDR2: MDHEN, SYDVKM. CDR3 sequence (DNA): TGTGCCAGCAGTTTAGCGGAGGGGTTAGAGACCCAGTACTTC. This encodes CASSLAEGLETQYF. The variable domain in full, with the rest retrieved from reference TRBV28 and TRBJ2-5, is DVKVTQSSRYLVKRTGEKVFLECVQDMDHENMFWYRQDPGLGLRLIYFSYDVKMKEKGDIPEGYSVSREKKERFSLILESASTNQTSMYLCASSLAEGLETQYFGPGTRLLVL.

The rearrangement joins TRBV20-1 to TRBJ2-1, with 7 bases matching TRBD1. Trimming cost V 2 bases and J 9 bases; bases outside gene matches: 4. Germline V lookup: CDR1 DFQATT, CDR2 SNEGSKA (reference sequence). The CDR3 sequence is 12 residues long. This CDR3 is CSARKGGIEQFF. CDR3 in DNA: TGCAGTGCTAGAAAAGGGGGCATTGAGCAGTTCTTC.

This clonotype has a handful of counts. The genes are TRBV12-3 or TRBV12-4 and TRBJ2-7; D not certain. V gave up 2 bases and J gave up 7 bases, with 15 bases separating them. The CDR3 has 14 amino acids. CDR3 sequence reads: CASSLLGPPVEQYF. Written as DNA, the CDR3 is TGTGCCAGCAGTTTACTCGGGCCTCCGGTGGAGCAGTACTTC.

Of note for this clonotype: A much larger clone sits a single nucleotide away, making a read error possible. V usage is TRBV29-1 and J usage is TRBJ1-2; TRBD1 matches at 8 bases. This CDR3 comprises 12 residues. Germline V gives CDR1 SQVTM, CDR2 ANQGSEA. CDR3 residues: CSVPGQGYGNTF. The CDR3 DNA is TGCAGCGTCCCCGGACAGGGCTATGGCAACACCTTC. The full variable domain, in which reference TRBV29-1 and TRBJ1-2 provide the parts outside the CDR3, is SAVISQKPSRDICQRGTSLTIQCQVDSQVTMMFWYRQQPGQSLTLIATANQGSEATYESGFVIDKFPISRPNLTFSTLTVSNMSPEDSSIYLCSVPGQGYGNTFGSGTRLTVV.

This clonotype turned up a few times. This chain joins TRBV20-1 and TRBJ2-2, with a tentative D call TRBD1 (6 bases). Trimming left V 1 base short and J 6 bases short, with 15 bases between. Germline lookup yields CDR1 DFQATT and CDR2 SNEGSKA (reference sequence). The CDR3 runs 15 residues. In DNA form, the CDR3 reads TGCAGTGCTAGAGCCCCCAACAGGGTTTCCGGGGAGCTGTTTTTT. Translating it yields CSARAPNRVSGELFF.

In regard to this clonotype: Its ends do not fully match the called genes, so a read error is possible. J is TRBJ2-2 and V is TRBV6-2 or TRBV6-3, with a possible D match to TRBD1 (7 bases). The CDR3 is 15 amino acids. The germline CDR1 and CDR2 sequences are MNHEY and SVGEGT. The CDR3 sequence is CASSDRDSNTGELVF. CDR3 nucleotide sequence: TGTGCCAGCAGTGACAGGGACTCGAACACCGGGGAGCTGGTTTTT.

Details on this clonotype: One base away lies a much larger clone, so this may be a sequencing read error. CDR3 protein: CASSSMRQGTDTQCF. The DNA for the CDR3 is TGTGCCAGCAGTTCTATGAGACAGGGGACAGATACGCAGTGTTTT. The chain employs TRBV28 and TRBJ2-3; 8 nucleotides agree with TRBD1. Germline-derived CDR1 and CDR2 are MDHEN and SYDVKM. The CDR3 covers 15 residues.

This clonotype was detected only a few times. The chain employs TRBV7-9 and TRBJ2-7, with D possibly TRBD1 on 7 matching bases. CDR1 and CDR2 from the germline V gene are SEHNR and FQNEAQ (reference sequence). This CDR3 contains 15 residues. The V end lost 2 bases, the J end lost 7 bases, and 18 bases lay between the germline ends. The DNA for the CDR3 is TGTGCCAGCAGCTTAATCCGACAGGGACTTTGGGAGCAGTACTTC. Its protein is CASSLIRQGLWEQYF.

Worth noting for this clonotype: The missing conserved phenylalanine or tryptophan at the end of this CDR3 makes a read error likely. Because the CDR3's place on the DNA is in doubt, the DNA is left out and the CDR3 is given as listed by TCRdb. This chain links TRBV4-2 with TRBJ1-2; the table's TRBD1 call for D was not verified on the DNA. The CDR3 numbers 13 amino acids, ends counted. Germline V gene data show CDR1 as LGHNA and CDR2 as YNFKEQ. CDR3 protein: CASSQTGAGGDTI.

This rearrangement joins TRBV3-1 to TRBJ2-3; perhaps D is TRBD1 or TRBD2 (6 bases each). This CDR3 is 16 amino acids long. Germline V gene sequence: CDR1 LGHDT, CDR2 YNNKEL (reference sequence). Deletions cut 0 bases from V and 4 bases from J, with 14 bases between. The CDR3 loop reads CASSQDWGALSDTQYF. The CDR3 DNA reads as TGTGCCAGCAGCCAAGATTGGGGGGCCTTATCAGATACGCAGTATTTT.

For this clonotype: Germline is not matched at one junction end, which may reflect a read error. The rearrangement uses TRBV9 and TRBJ2-2; 7 positions agree with TRBD1. The CDR3 sequence is 19 residues long. Germline V CDR1 and CDR2: SGDLS, YYNGEE. The CDR3: CASSVVPIAGGSAQGELIF. CDR3 coding DNA: TGTGCCAGCAGCGTAGTACCTATCGCAGGGGGATCGGCACAAGGGGAGCTGATTTTT.

This clonotype was seen ten or more times. The rearrangement links TRBV4-2 to TRBJ2-1; 11 positions match TRBD2. This CDR3 is 15 amino acids long. In germline, CDR1 is LGHNA, CDR2 YNFKEQ. J gave up 9 bases and V 6 bases, and 10 bases lay outside the gene matches. CDR3 amino acids: CASRELAGDYGEQFF. The CDR3 bases are TGTGCCAGCAGAGAACTAGCGGGAGATTACGGTGAGCAGTTCTTC.

The V call is TRBV11-2, the J call TRBJ2-7; a possible D gene is TRBD2 (6 bases). The germline V and J ends were trimmed by 0 bases and 3 bases, with 9 bases remaining between them. This CDR3 is 14 amino acids long. Germline V gene lookup returns CDR1 SGHAT and CDR2 FQNNGV. The CDR3 DNA is TGTGCCAGCAGCTTAGAAGGAGCGGGCTACGAGCAGTACTTC. Protein product: CASSLEGAGYEQYF.

The gene calls are TRBV13 and TRBJ1-2; D is uncertain. CDR1 and CDR2 (germline): PRHDT, FYEKMQ (reference sequence). Trimming removed 6 bases at V and 4 bases at J, with 12 bases between. CDR3 length equals 13 residues. In nucleotides, the CDR3 is TGTGCCAGCAGACCTACACCCGGCTATGGCTACACCTTC. Residues: CASRPTPGYGYTF. Combining the CDR3 with reference TRBV13 and TRBJ1-2 gives the whole variable domain AAGVIQSPRHLIKEKRETATLKCYPIPRHDTVYWYQQGPGQDPQFLISFYEKMQSDKGSIPDRFSAQQFSDYHSELNMSSLELGDSALYFCASRPTPGYGYTFGSGTRLTVV.

Many counts were recorded for this clonotype. The chain joins TRBV9 to TRBJ2-3, with D maybe TRBD2 (6 bases). Germline V gives CDR1 SGDLS, CDR2 YYNGEE. The CDR3 has 13 residues. V dropped 7 bases and J dropped 0 bases, with 9 bases sitting between them. CDR3 nucleotide sequence: TGTGCCAGCGCGGGACTTAGCACAGATACGCAGTATTTT. Amino acid sequence: CASAGLSTDTQYF.

As concerns this clonotype: Germline is not matched at one junction end, which may reflect a read error. This chain uses TRBV13 with TRBJ2-7; no clear D. The CDR3 covers 15 residues. Germline lookup yields CDR1 PRHDT and CDR2 FYEKMQ (reference sequence). As DNA, the CDR3 is TGTGCCAGCAGCTTAGGGTGGAGCAGCTCCTACGGGCAGTACTTC. It encodes CASSLGWSSSYGQYF. The full variable domain, completed using reference TRBV13 and TRBJ2-7, is AAGVIQSPRHLIKEKRETATLKCYPIPRHDTVYWYQQGPGQDPQFLISFYEKMQSDKGSIPDRFSAQQFSDYHSELNMSSLELGDSALYFCASSLGWSSSYGQYFGPGTRLTVT.